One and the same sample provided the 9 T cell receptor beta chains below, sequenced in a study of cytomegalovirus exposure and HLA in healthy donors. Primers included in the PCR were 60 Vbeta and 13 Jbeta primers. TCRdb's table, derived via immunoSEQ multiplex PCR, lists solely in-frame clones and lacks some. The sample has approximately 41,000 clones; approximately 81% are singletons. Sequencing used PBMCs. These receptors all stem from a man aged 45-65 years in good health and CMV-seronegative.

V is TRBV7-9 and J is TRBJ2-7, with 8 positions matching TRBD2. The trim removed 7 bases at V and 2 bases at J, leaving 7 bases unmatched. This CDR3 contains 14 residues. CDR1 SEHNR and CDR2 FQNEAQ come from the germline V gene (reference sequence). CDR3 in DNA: TGTGCCAGCACCCGAGGCGGGGGGCCCTACGAGCAGTACTTC. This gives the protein CASTRGGGPYEQYF.

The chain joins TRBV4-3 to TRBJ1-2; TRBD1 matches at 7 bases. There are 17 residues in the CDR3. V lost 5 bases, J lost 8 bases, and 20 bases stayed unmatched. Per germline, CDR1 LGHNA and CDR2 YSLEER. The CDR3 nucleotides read TGCGCCAGCAGCGTGGACAGGCGCGCCTCATTTGGGAAAGGCTACACCTTC. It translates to CASSVDRRASFGKGYTF.

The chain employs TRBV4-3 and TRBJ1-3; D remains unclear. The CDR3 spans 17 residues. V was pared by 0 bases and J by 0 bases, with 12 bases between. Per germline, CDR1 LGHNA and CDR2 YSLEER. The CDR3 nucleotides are TGCGCCAGCAGCCAAGATCAAGTCCATAGCTCTGGAAACACCATATATTTT. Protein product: CASSQDQVHSSGNTIYF.

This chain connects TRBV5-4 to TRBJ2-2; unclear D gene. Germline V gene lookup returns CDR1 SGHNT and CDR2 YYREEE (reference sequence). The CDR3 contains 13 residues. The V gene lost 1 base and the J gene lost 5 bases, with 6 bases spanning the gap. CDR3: CASSLTETGELFF. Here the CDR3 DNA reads TGTGCCAGCAGCTTGACGGAGACCGGGGAGCTGTTTTTT.

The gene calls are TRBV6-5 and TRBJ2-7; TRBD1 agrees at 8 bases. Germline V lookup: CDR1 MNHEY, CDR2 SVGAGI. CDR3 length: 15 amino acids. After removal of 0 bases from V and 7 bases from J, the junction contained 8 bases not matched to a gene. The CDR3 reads CASSYSGQGAFEQYF. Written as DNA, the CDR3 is TGTGCCAGCAGTTACTCGGGGCAGGGGGCGTTTGAGCAGTACTTC.

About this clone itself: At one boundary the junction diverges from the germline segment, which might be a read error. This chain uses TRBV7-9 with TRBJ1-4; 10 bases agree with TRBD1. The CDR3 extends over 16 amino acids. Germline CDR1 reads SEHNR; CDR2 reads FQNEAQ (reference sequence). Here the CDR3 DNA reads TGTTCCAGCAGCTCGAACGACAGGGGGCTTAATGAAAAACTGTTTTTT. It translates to CSSSSNDRGLNEKLFF.

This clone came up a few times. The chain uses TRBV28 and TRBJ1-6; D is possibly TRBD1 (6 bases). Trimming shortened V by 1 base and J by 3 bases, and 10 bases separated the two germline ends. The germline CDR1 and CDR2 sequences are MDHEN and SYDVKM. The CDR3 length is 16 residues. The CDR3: CASSLFRGGYNSPLHF. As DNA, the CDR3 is TGTGCCAGCAGTTTATTTCGAGGGGGCTATAATTCACCCCTCCACTTT.

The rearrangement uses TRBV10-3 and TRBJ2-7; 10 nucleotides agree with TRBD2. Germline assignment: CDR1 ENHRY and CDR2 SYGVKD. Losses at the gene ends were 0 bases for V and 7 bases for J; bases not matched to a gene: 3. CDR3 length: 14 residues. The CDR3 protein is CAISESLAGEEQYF. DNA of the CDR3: TGTGCCATCAGTGAGTCCCTAGCGGGGGAGGAGCAGTACTTC.

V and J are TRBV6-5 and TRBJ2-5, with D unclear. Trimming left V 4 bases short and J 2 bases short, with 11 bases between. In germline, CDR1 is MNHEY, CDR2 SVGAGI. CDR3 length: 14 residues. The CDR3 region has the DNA TGTGCCAGCAGTTCCCCCCGGGTTCAAGAGACCCAGTACTTC. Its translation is CASSSPRVQETQYF.